This T cell receptor (beta chain) was sequenced in a study of blood T cell repertoires in COVID-19. V was pared by 4 bases and J by 8 bases, with 11 bases of the junction left unmatched. This CDR3 is 15 amino acids long. Germline CDR1 is SGHRS and CDR2 is YFSETQ. TCRdb's table, derived via immunoSEQ multiplex PCR, lists solely in-frame clones and lacks some. Of approximately 300,000 clones in the sample, about 88% are singletons; the top ten hold 2% to 3%. For recovered donors of Cohort 3, there were two negative PCRs, clearance, or symptom resolution. The J gene is TRBJ1-4, the V gene TRBV5-1; 7 bases align to TRBD1. Sequenced sample: PBMCs or T cells enriched from blood (not recorded which). This TCR came from a man in his sixties who had recovered from COVID-19. This CDR3 is CASSTGAGGAEKLFF. CDR3 in DNA: TGCGCCAGCAGCACTGGGGCAGGGGGAGCCGAAAAACTGTTTTTT.